Shown below are 7 T cell receptor beta chains from a single sample sequenced in a study of metastatic and nonmetastatic thyroid tumors (dated by TCRdb to the early 2020s). No treatment had been received by any patient before thyroid surgery. Library method: PCR. Instrument used: Illumina HiSeq 4000. The public reads were reanalyzed by TCRdb: fastp trimming at Q25, MiXCR alignment, in-frame beta chains only. Here the sample has tens of thousands of clones; approximately 17% occur a single time. The ten largest make up 2.5% to 3% of the sample. Sequences were obtained from blood. These receptors all come from a female donor with papillary thyroid cancer or a benign thyroid nodule (not recorded which). Some clones in this sample may be carry-over from other donors' samples.

This clone was picked up a small number of times. In nucleotides, the CDR3 is TGTGCCAGCAGATTACAGGTGGCTCCCCCCTACACTGAAGCTTTCTTT. Its translation: CASRLQVAPPYTEAFF. V gene TRBV28 combines with J gene TRBJ1-1, with D possibly matching TRBD1 (5 bases). The CDR3 is 16 amino acids. Germline-derived CDR1 and CDR2 are MDHEN and SYDVKM. Trimming left V 6 bases short and J 3 bases short, with 20 bases between.

Notes on this clone: One junction end does not reproduce the germline sequence, and a read error may be involved. The chain couples TRBV28 to TRBJ1-1, with TRBD1 identical over 10 bases. The length of the CDR3 is 16 residues. Germline CDR1 reads MDHEN; CDR2 reads SYDVKM. Here the CDR3 DNA reads TGTGCCATCAGTATGTGGACAGGGGGTCGGCCCACTGAATCTTTCTTT. It is translated as CAISMWTGGRPTESFF.

This chain uses TRBV30 with TRBJ2-3, with D perhaps given as TRBD1 or TRBD2 (5 bases each). This CDR3 comprises 13 residues. V was pared by 2 bases and J by 2 bases, with 8 bases between. Germline V gene data show CDR1 as GTSNPN and CDR2 as SVGIG (reference sequence). CDR3 sequence reads: CAWSLGVTDTQYF. CDR3 nucleotide sequence: TGTGCCTGGAGTCTGGGGGTCACAGATACGCAGTATTTT.

This clone was seen ten or more times. The chain uses TRBV19 and TRBJ1-4; tentative D call: TRBD1 (6 bases). The V gene lost 0 bases and the J gene lost 7 bases, with 12 bases spanning the gap. The CDR3 consists of 15 residues. The V gene's germline CDR1 is LNHDA and CDR2 SQIVND (reference sequence). The CDR3 sequence: CASSIDAGVPEKLFF. CDR3 nucleotide sequence: TGTGCCAGTAGTATAGATGCAGGGGTTCCTGAAAAACTGTTTTTT.

The rearrangement uses TRBV6-2 or TRBV6-3 and TRBJ2-7, with 7 bases fitting TRBD2. The CDR3 has 16 residues. The junction had 14 bases not matched to a gene; V was cut back by 2 bases and J by 7 bases. Germline CDR1 and CDR2: MNHEY and SVGEGT. The CDR3 coding sequence is TGTGCCAGCAGTTACGGCGGGAGTGCCCTACAGGCGGAGCAGTACTTC. It translates to CASSYGGSALQAEQYF.

Comments on this clone: The junction differs from germline at one of its ends, possibly a read error. The chain couples TRBV15 to TRBJ2-1; D is unclear. The CDR3 has 12 amino acids. The V gene's germline CDR1 is LNHNV and CDR2 YYDKDF (reference sequence). The CDR3 DNA reads TGTGCCACCAGTTTTCTGGCGAATGAGCAGTTTTTC. It encodes CATSFLANEQFF.

This clone was seen repeatedly, ten times or more. The J gene is TRBJ1-1, the V gene TRBV12-5, with D perhaps TRBD1 (5 bases). CDR1 and CDR2 from the germline V gene are LGHNT and FRNRAP. V dropped 2 bases and J dropped 9 bases, with 10 bases sitting between them. The CDR3 totals 12 residues. The CDR3 nucleotides are TGTGCTAGTGGTTTGTGGGGGAAGAAAGCTTTCTTT. Translation: CASGLWGKKAFF.